This T cell receptor (beta chain) derives from a study of Graves' ophthalmopathy and Graves' hyperthyroidism. RNA transcripts provided the template for amplifying TCR beta CDR3 regions. RT-PCR in the first round used HTBI primers; a second-round multiplex PCR followed. TCRdb analysed the multiplex PCR reads with MiXCR anew, one entry per CDR3 protein. The data hold hundreds of thousands of distinct CDR3 sequences, with 35% to 45% observed a single time. J lost 6 bases, V lost 4 bases, and 14 bases had no gene match. The germline V gene encodes CDR1 LGHDT and CDR2 YNNKEL (reference sequence). The CDR3 consists of 16 residues.

The clonotype was recovered from an adult man with Graves' ophthalmopathy. The sequencing sample was made of peripheral blood. This chain connects TRBV3-1 to TRBJ2-5, with 7 bases aligning to TRBD2. Written as DNA, the CDR3 is TGTGCCAGCAGCCCCAGCGTGGCGGGAGCGGTAAAGACCCAGTACTTC. Amino acids: CASSPSVAGAVKTQYF.